The T cell receptor (beta chain) under discussion was sequenced for a study of T cell responses to AZD1222 COVID-19 vaccine. The protocol was immunoSEQ multiplex PCR, while the TCRdb copy is restricted to in-frame clones and leaves out a portion. The sample yields 150,000 to 200,000 clones, more than 85% seen once. The germline V and J ends were trimmed by 2 bases and 2 bases, with 10 bases remaining between them. Germline lookup yields CDR1 MGHRA and CDR2 YSYEKL. This CDR3 spans 14 amino acids. The receptor was isolated from an adult who received the AZD1222 COVID-19 vaccine. The chain couples TRBV4-1 to TRBJ2-7; D gene unclear. Specimen: peripheral blood, collected 28 days after the second AZD1222 dose. CDR3 sequence reads: CASSQQTKAYEQYF. The CDR3 bases are TGCGCCAGCAGCCAACAAACTAAAGCCTACGAGCAGTACTTC.